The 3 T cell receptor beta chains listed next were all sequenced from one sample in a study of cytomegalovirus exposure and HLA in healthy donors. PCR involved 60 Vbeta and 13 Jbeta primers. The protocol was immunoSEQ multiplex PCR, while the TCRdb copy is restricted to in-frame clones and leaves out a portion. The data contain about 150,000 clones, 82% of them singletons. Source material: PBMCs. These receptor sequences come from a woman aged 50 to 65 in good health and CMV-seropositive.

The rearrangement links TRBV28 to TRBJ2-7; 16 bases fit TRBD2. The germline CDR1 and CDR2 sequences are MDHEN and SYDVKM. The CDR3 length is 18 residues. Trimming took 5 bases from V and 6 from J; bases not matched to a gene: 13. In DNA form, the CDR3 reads TGTGCCAGCAGTCCCGGGACTAGCGGGGGGGCGGTGCCATGCGAGCAGTACTTC. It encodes CASSPGTSGGAVPCEQYF.

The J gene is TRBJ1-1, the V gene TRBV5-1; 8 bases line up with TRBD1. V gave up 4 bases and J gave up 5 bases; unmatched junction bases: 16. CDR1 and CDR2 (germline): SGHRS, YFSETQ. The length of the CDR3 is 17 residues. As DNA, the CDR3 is TGCGCCAGCAGCGGACGGGACAGGAGGGGGGGAGGTACTGAAGCTTTCTTT. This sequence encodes CASSGRDRRGGGTEAFF.

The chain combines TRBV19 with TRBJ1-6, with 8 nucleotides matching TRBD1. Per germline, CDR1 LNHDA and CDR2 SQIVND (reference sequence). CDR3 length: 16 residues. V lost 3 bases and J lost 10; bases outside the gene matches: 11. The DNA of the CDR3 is TGTGCCAGTAGTATTGGAGGACAGGGTCTGCACTCACCCCTCCACTTT. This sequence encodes CASSIGGQGLHSPLHF.